This T cell receptor beta chain was captured by sequencing in a study of OX40 agonist ivuxolimab in advanced cancers. About the study: Of the patients, three showed partial responses, one with hepatocellular carcinoma and two with cutaneous melanoma.

The method was immunoSEQ multiplex PCR; TCRdb's version includes in-frame clones alone and lacks a portion of them. The repertoire consists of about 120,000 clones, with 80% to 90% occurring once and the leading ten covering around 0.55%. With 7 bases clipped from V and 4 bases from J, the junction kept 6 bases outside the gene matches. There are 15 residues in the CDR3. CDR1 and CDR2 from the germline V gene are LNHDA and SQIVND (reference sequence). The chain uses TRBV19 and TRBJ1-4; TRBD1 aligns across 10 bases. This sequence was found in an adult with an advanced solid tumor such as melanoma, head and neck, liver or kidney cancer. The sequencing used CD4+ or CD8+ T cells sorted from blood, collected in a trial of the OX40 agonist ivuxolimab. This chain's CDR3 is CASNPRDRGNEKLFF. The CDR3 nucleotides read TGTGCCAGTAATCCCAGGGACAGGGGTAATGAAAAACTGTTTTTT.